Reported below is one TCR beta chain. Its target antigen remains unknown. Base qualities are not provided; no much larger clone lies one nucleotide away. The data are from a study of T cells in Graves' hyperthyroidism and ophthalmopathy (dated by TCRdb to the late 2010s). In the study overall: Peripheral blood samples were taken at initial diagnosis, before any treatment was given. To identify TCR V-J signatures that set the groups apart, the researchers used a discovery cohort of 95 to 100 patients, made up of about 44 with Graves' ophthalmopathy and about 60 with stable Graves' hyperthyroidism. Whether ophthalmopathy could be predicted prospectively was tested in an independent validation cohort made up of roughly 20 hyperthyroidism patients plus 17 patients who later progressed to ophthalmopathy. The 95 to 100 discovery patients were randomly divided into training and test sets at a 7:3 ratio. The study also compared thyroid tissue and blood T-cell repertoires from about six Graves' hyperthyroidism patients. Following sampling, methimazole starting at 30 mg daily was given to hyperthyroidism patients, and high-dose intravenous methylprednisolone was given to ophthalmopathy patients. TCR Vbeta CDR3 sequencing of roughly 140 peripheral blood samples (fewer than 45 ophthalmopathy, 75 hyperthyroidism and some 17 progressor patients) is reported in the paper. Overall study outcomes, separate from this receptor: Ophthalmopathy was separated from stable hyperthyroidism by a 13 V-J signature model, with over 85% sensitivity and approximately 84% specificity obtained in cross-validation and 80%/75% obtained in testing. In validation, progression to ophthalmopathy was predicted by the model with nearly 71% sensitivity and 72.22% specificity, a median of roughly 6 months before onset. Most expanded thyroid clonotypes (frequency above 0.001) were also detected in blood, a finding suggesting that blood repertoires may reflect thyroid immune responses. No statistical method was used to fix the sample size in advance, and group allocation was not hidden from the investigators.

The CDR3 runs 15 amino acids, cysteine and phenylalanine included. The read is trimmed to its CDR3 DNA, 45 bases read in frame from base 1. Relative to germline, V is 0 bases shorter and J is 3 bases shorter, with 11 bases between their ends. Reading the germline V gene gives CDR1 LGHNA and CDR2 YSLEER. TCR beta CDR3 regions were amplified from RNA transcripts. The first round of RT-PCR for the TCR CDR3 was performed with the HTBI primer set and the Qiagen OneStep RT-PCR kit. Libraries were constructed in a second round of multiplex PCR, after which size selection and purification were carried out. Sequencing of the libraries was done on an Illumina HiSeq2000 using paired-end 100 bp reads. The original methods were these. SOAPnuke was used to process the raw data, removing reads that contained adapters or uncalled bases, had a mean Phred below 15, or lacked an exact match to the constant primer or identifier. High-quality paired reads were merged with COPE v1.2.5, and unique nucleotide sequences were defined as clonotypes. Clonotypes were aligned to IMGT TRBV, TRBD and TRBJ reference segments using MiTCR v1.1. Analysis was restricted to V-J combinations with a frequency above 0.0001, which covered over 98% of repertoires. The TCS score was defined as the ratio of F50 (clonal expansion) to E x V (chaos), calculated using BLOSUM62-based TCRdist between CDR3 peptides within each V-J. Welch's t-statistics and random forest reduced roughly 540 V-J features to about 12, which were used in a naive Bayes classifier (R e1071). TCRdb handled the public reads itself, with Q25 trimming in fastp and clone calling in MiXCR, and kept productive beta chains. Each CDR3 protein appears once, grouped with its most common genes and DNA. The V and J calls and clone size are TCRdb's, not the authors'. This sample has about 600,000 distinct CDR3 sequences in its table, and roughly 15% of those were observed once. Jointly, the top ten make up around an eighth of the sample.

Ophthalmopathy patients had moderately to severely active disease, Clinical Activity Score of at least 3, NOSPECS grade of at least 4, and duration under 3 months. Any patient with an uncontrolled infection, another autoimmune disease, pregnancy or lactation was excluded. Diagnoses were established on the basis of clinical symptoms, serum thyroxine and TRAb, thyroid ultrasound, and orbital computed tomography. PBMCs were isolated from about 9 ml of fresh peripheral blood by Ficoll-Paque density gradient centrifugation. Total RNA was extracted with Trizol reagent, and quality was checked on an Agilent 2100 Bioanalyzer.

The chain is encoded by TRBV4-3 joined to TRBJ1-2, and perhaps TRBD1 as D gene, on 5 matching bases. The sequenced sample consisted of blood. The sequence was obtained from a woman aged 45-65 years with Graves' ophthalmopathy. The CDR3: CASSQDGGVDYGYTF. The sequenced DNA: TGCGCCAGCAGCCAAGACGGGGGGGTAGACTATGGCTACACCTTC.